A selection of T cell receptor beta chains follows, all from one sample in a study of PD-L1 blockade in urothelial cancer. Some clones are missing from TCRdb's copy, which holds only in-frame ones; the method was immunoSEQ multiplex PCR. The table has 66,000 or so clones, about nine tenths seen once. Sequencing used PBMCs, obtained around atezolizumab (anti-PD-L1) treatment. Receptors were obtained from a man aged 60 to 69 with urothelial cancer. Each CDR3 is given with its conserved first and last residue. The D gene is left open where the match is weak. Rows may omit the clone size; those that give it use once, few, many or a size class.

d_gene,abundance,v_gene,j_gene,CDR3aa,CDR3nt
TRBD1,NA,TRBV28,TRBJ1-2,CASSRMSGQGGYGYTF,TGTGCCAGCAGCCGCATGTCTGGACAGGGGGGCTATGGCTACACCTTC
NA,NA,TRBV27,TRBJ2-7,CASSLEGVSYEQYF,TGTGCCAGCAGTTTGGAAGGGGTCTCCTACGAGCAGTACTTC
TRBD1,NA,TRBV28,TRBJ1-1,CASSLETGMNTEAFF,TGTGCCAGCAGTCTAGAGACAGGGATGAACACTGAAGCTTTCTTT
NA,NA,TRBV7-3,TRBJ1-5,CASSFRINQPQHF,TGTGCCAGCAGCTTCAGAATCAATCAGCCCCAGCATTTT
NA,NA,TRBV19,TRBJ2-5,CASSPQSQETQYF,TGTGCCAGTAGTCCCCAGTCTCAAGAGACCCAGTACTTC
NA,once,TRBV2,TRBJ2-7,CASRLSYEQYF,TGTGCCAGCAGGCTATCCTACGAGCAGTACTTC
NA,NA,TRBV7-9,TRBJ2-7,CASSPLGISGAYEQYF,TGTGCCAGCAGCCCTCTTGGGATTAGCGGAGCCTACGAGCAGTACTTC
NA,NA,TRBV7-9,TRBJ2-3,CASSSLAFSTDTQYF,TGTGCCAGCAGTTCACTAGCATTTAGCACAGATACGCAGTATTTT
NA,NA,TRBV5-6,TRBJ2-5,CASSLGVTQETQYF,TGTGCCAGCAGCTTGGGAGTTACCCAAGAGACCCAGTACTTC
NA,NA,TRBV6-1,TRBJ1-1,CASSAQGNEAFF,TGTGCCAGCAGTGCGCAGGGGAATGAAGCTTTCTTT
TRBD2,NA,TRBV2,TRBJ2-3,CARGREASTDTQYF,TGTGCCAGAGGGAGGGAGGCTTCCACAGATACGCAGTATTTT
TRBD1,once,TRBV19,TRBJ2-5,CASSALGQGARETQYF,TGTGCCAGTAGCGCGCTGGGACAGGGGGCTCGAGAGACCCAGTACTTC
NA,NA,TRBV28,TRBJ2-1,CASGLRVYNEQFF,TGTGCCAGCGGACTCCGAGTCTACAATGAGCAGTTCTTC
TRBD1,once,TRBV6-5,TRBJ1-2,CASSGQGLYGYTF,TGTGCCAGCAGCGGACAGGGACTCTATGGCTACACCTTC